This T cell receptor beta chain originates from a study of blood T cell repertoires in COVID-19. Study information: PBMCs, B-cell-depleted T cells, or T cells were the source of the cDNA or gDNA that made up the material.

Clones were sequenced by immunoSEQ multiplex PCR, and TCRdb holds only the in-frame ones, with some missing. The sample comprises 250,000 or so clones, roughly 90% of which are singletons, and roughly 0.8% rests with the top ten. Per the germline V gene, CDR1 is SGHVS and CDR2 is FNYEAQ. The junction had 3 bases not matched to a gene; V was cut back by 4 bases and J by 2 bases. CDR3 length: 17 amino acids. V usage is TRBV7-6 and J usage is TRBJ2-6, with 12 bases aligning to TRBD1. Sequencing used peripheral blood. The receptor was derived from a woman aged 25 to 39 with acute or convalescent COVID-19. The CDR3 sequence is CASSSGQGAPGANVLTF. The CDR3 nucleotides read TGTGCCAGCAGCTCGGGACAGGGGGCTCCTGGGGCCAACGTCCTGACTTTC.